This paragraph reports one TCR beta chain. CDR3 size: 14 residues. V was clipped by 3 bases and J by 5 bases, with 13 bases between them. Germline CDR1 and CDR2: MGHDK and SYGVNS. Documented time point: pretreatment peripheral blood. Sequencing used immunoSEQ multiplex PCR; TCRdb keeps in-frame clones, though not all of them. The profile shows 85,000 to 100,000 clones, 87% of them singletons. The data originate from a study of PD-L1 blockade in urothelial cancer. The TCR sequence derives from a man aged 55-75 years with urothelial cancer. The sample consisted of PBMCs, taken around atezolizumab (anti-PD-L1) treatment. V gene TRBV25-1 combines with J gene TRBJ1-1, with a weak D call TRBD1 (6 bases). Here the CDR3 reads CASSEPGQPTEAFF. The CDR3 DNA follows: TGTGCCAGCAGTGAGCCGGGACAACCAACTGAAGCTTTCTTT.